Listed below are T cell receptor beta chains from one sample, sequenced in a study of blood T cell repertoires in COVID-19. The assay was immunoSEQ multiplex PCR, and TCRdb's table has in-frame clones only and misses some. The sample lists approximately 100,000 clones; around 90% were seen once. The source material was peripheral blood. The receptors were gathered from a man aged 50-59 years in a cohort sampled during active COVID-19. Both conserved end residues are part of each CDR3. Each record gives: D gene, J gene, V gene, clone size, CDR3 DNA, CDR3 protein. The D gene is left open where the match is weak. Part of the rows lack a size; the others show once, few, many or a class for expanded clones.

d_call: TRBD1
j_call: TRBJ1-2
v_call: TRBV24-1
clone_size: -
cdr3_nt: TGTGCCACCAGTGACCCGGGACAGGGGGATAACTATGGCTACACCTTC
cdr3_aa: CATSDPGQGDNYGYTF

d_call: -
j_call: TRBJ1-5
v_call: TRBV5-1
clone_size: -
cdr3_nt: TGCGCCAGCAGCTTGGAGGTGGGCCGCAATCAGCCCCAGCATTTT
cdr3_aa: CASSLEVGRNQPQHF

d_call: -
j_call: TRBJ1-1
v_call: TRBV5-4
clone_size: -
cdr3_nt: TGTGCCAGCAGTCGTGAGGTGAACACTGAAGCTTTCTTT
cdr3_aa: CASSREVNTEAFF

d_call: -
j_call: TRBJ1-3
v_call: TRBV3-1/TRBV3-2
clone_size: -
cdr3_nt: TGTGCCAGCAGCCAAGGAGGCGGGGGGCGCTTCGGGAACACCATATATTTT
cdr3_aa: CASSQGGGGRFGNTIYF

d_call: -
j_call: TRBJ1-1
v_call: TRBV28
clone_size: once
cdr3_nt: TGTGCCAGCAGTTTTAAGAACACTGAAGCTTTCTTT
cdr3_aa: CASSFKNTEAFF

d_call: -
j_call: TRBJ2-1
v_call: TRBV24-1
clone_size: -
cdr3_nt: TGTGCCACCAGTGATTTGAGGGGAGGACGGTCTGAAGAGCAGTTCTTC
cdr3_aa: CATSDLRGGRSEEQFF

d_call: TRBD2
j_call: TRBJ2-1
v_call: TRBV6-5
clone_size: -
cdr3_nt: TGTGCCAGCAGTTACTCGAAGGCGGGGGGGGACAATGAGCAGTTCTTC
cdr3_aa: CASSYSKAGGDNEQFF

d_call: TRBD1
j_call: TRBJ2-7
v_call: TRBV7-8
clone_size: -
cdr3_nt: TGTGCCAGCAGCGGGACAGGGGTTTTTCGCGAGCAGTACTTC
cdr3_aa: CASSGTGVFREQYF

d_call: TRBD2
j_call: TRBJ2-3
v_call: TRBV18
clone_size: -
cdr3_nt: TGTGCCAGCTCACCACCCGGCCTAGCGGGGGGTGGAACAGATACGCAGTATTTT
cdr3_aa: CASSPPGLAGGGTDTQYF

d_call: -
j_call: TRBJ2-2
v_call: TRBV5-1
clone_size: -
cdr3_nt: TGCGCCAGCAGCTTGCGGGGGCGGGAGACCGGGGAGCTGTTTTTT
cdr3_aa: CASSLRGRETGELFF

d_call: TRBD1
j_call: TRBJ1-6
v_call: TRBV7-3
clone_size: few
cdr3_nt: TGTGCCAGCAGTAAGGGGGACAGGCCTAATTCACCCCTCCACTTT
cdr3_aa: CASSKGDRPNSPLHF

d_call: TRBD1
j_call: TRBJ2-1
v_call: TRBV18
clone_size: -
cdr3_nt: TGTGCCAGCTCACCACCGGGACAGCCGTCCTACAATGAGCAGTTCTTC
cdr3_aa: CASSPPGQPSYNEQFF

d_call: TRBD1
j_call: TRBJ1-2
v_call: TRBV5-1
clone_size: -
cdr3_nt: TGCGCCAGCAGCATTACGACAGGGATGGGTGGCTACACCTTC
cdr3_aa: CASSITTGMGGYTF

d_call: TRBD2
j_call: TRBJ2-3
v_call: TRBV15
clone_size: -
cdr3_nt: TGTGCCACCAGCAGACAAACCGGGACTAGCAGTGCGCAGTATTTT
cdr3_aa: CATSRQTGTSSAQYF

d_call: TRBD2
j_call: TRBJ2-1
v_call: TRBV27
clone_size: -
cdr3_nt: TGTGCCAGCAGTTTCTCTATAGCGGGGGGGGGATTTTACAATGAGCAGTTCTTC
cdr3_aa: CASSFSIAGGGFYNEQFF

d_call: -
j_call: TRBJ2-7
v_call: TRBV3-1/TRBV3-2
clone_size: few
cdr3_nt: TGTGCCAGCAGCCAGAGAGGGAGCTACGAGCAGTACTTC
cdr3_aa: CASSQRGSYEQYF

d_call: -
j_call: TRBJ1-6
v_call: TRBV12-3/TRBV12-4
clone_size: -
cdr3_nt: TGTGCCAGCAGTTTCCTTTATAATTCACCCCTCCACTTT
cdr3_aa: CASSFLYNSPLHF

d_call: -
j_call: TRBJ2-3
v_call: TRBV4-2
clone_size: -
cdr3_nt: TGTGCCAGCAGTAAGGATCGGGAAGATACGCAGTATTTT
cdr3_aa: CASSKDREDTQYF

d_call: -
j_call: TRBJ1-2
v_call: TRBV7-9
clone_size: -
cdr3_nt: TGTGCCAGCAGCTCTCAGACGGGCTATGGCTACACCTTC
cdr3_aa: CASSSQTGYGYTF

d_call: TRBD1
j_call: TRBJ2-7
v_call: TRBV5-1
clone_size: -
cdr3_nt: TGCGCCAGCACCCCTGCCCCGGGGACAGGGTTCGGCGAGCAGTACTTC
cdr3_aa: CASTPAPGTGFGEQYF

d_call: -
j_call: TRBJ1-1
v_call: TRBV28
clone_size: -
cdr3_nt: TGTGCCAGCAGTGATAACAGGAACACTGAAGCTTTCTTT
cdr3_aa: CASSDNRNTEAFF

d_call: -
j_call: TRBJ1-1
v_call: TRBV4-3
clone_size: -
cdr3_nt: TGCGCCAGCAGCCAAACAAGGGGTGAAGCTTTCTTT
cdr3_aa: CASSQTRGEAFF